The 17 T cell receptor beta chains in this list originate from one sample, sequenced in a study of blood T cell repertoires in COVID-19. Measured with immunoSEQ multiplex PCR; TCRdb has only the in-frame clones, and not every one. The sample has roughly 300,000 clones, roughly 93% seen once. Sequencing was done on a sample of PBMCs or T cells enriched from blood (not recorded which). These receptor sequences come from a woman in her thirties or forties with acute COVID-19.

V gene TRBV3-1 (or the pseudogene TRBV3-2) combines with J gene TRBJ2-1; D is undetermined. In germline, CDR1 is LGHDT, CDR2 YNNKEL (reference sequence). This CDR3 region has 18 residues. Trimming cost V 5 bases and J 0 bases, with 20 bases left between them. CDR3 sequence reads: CASSEILFRDNSYNEQFF. In DNA form, the CDR3 reads TGTGCCAGCAGCGAAATTCTTTTCCGCGACAACTCCTACAATGAGCAGTTCTTC.

This chain joins TRBV11-2 and TRBJ2-3; D remains unclear. Germline lookup yields CDR1 SGHAT and CDR2 FQNNGV. This CDR3 region has 14 residues. Trimming removed 3 bases at V and 2 bases at J, with 9 bases between. The CDR3 region has the DNA TGTGCCAGCAGCTTTACTGGTTACACAGATACGCAGTATTTT. Encoded protein: CASSFTGYTDTQYF.

The V gene is TRBV6-2 or TRBV6-3, the J gene TRBJ1-5; D remains unclear. The V gene lost 2 bases and the J gene lost 1 base, with 12 bases spanning the gap. Germline V gene lookup returns CDR1 MNHEY and CDR2 SVGEGT. The CDR3 sequence is 16 residues long. CDR3 in amino acids: CASSYPHGISNQPQHF. The CDR3, as DNA: TGTGCCAGCAGTTACCCACACGGGATAAGCAATCAGCCCCAGCATTTT.

The chain carries TRBV5-8 and TRBJ1-1; D is unresolved. V lost 5 bases, J lost 8 bases, and 19 bases lay in between. The CDR3 length is 14 residues. CDR1 is SGHTS, CDR2 YDEGEE, per germline. The CDR3 DNA follows: TGTGCCAGCAGGCCCTTGCGGTTGGAGCCCGAAGCTTTCTTT. Translating gives CASRPLRLEPEAFF.

This chain uses TRBV5-1 with TRBJ1-6, with 8 positions matching TRBD1. In germline, CDR1 is SGHRS, CDR2 YFSETQ. V was clipped by 0 bases and J by 5 bases; unmatched bases: 16. The CDR3 loop spans 20 amino acids. CDR3 in amino acids: CASSLGGQGTPFGNNSPLHF. The CDR3 DNA sequence: TGCGCCAGCAGCTTGGGCGGACAGGGCACCCCGTTCGGTAATAATTCACCCCTCCACTTT.

This rearrangement joins TRBV30 to TRBJ2-5; no reliable D call. The V end lost 0 bases, the J end lost 5 bases, and 7 bases lay between the germline ends. The germline gives CDR1 GTSNPN, CDR2 SVGIG (reference sequence). This CDR3 has 12 residues. The CDR3 here is CAWSVLLETQYF. The CDR3 DNA is TGTGCCTGGAGTGTACTCTTGGAGACCCAGTACTTC. The variable domain in full, completed from reference TRBV30 and TRBJ2-5, reads SQTIHQWPATLVQPVGSPLSLECTVEGTSNPNLYWYRQAAGRGLQLLFYSVGIGQISSEVPQNLSASRPQDRQFILSSKKLLLSDSGFYLCAWSVLLETQYFGPGTRLLVL.

The rearrangement joins TRBV6-2 or TRBV6-3 to TRBJ1-5; D gene uncertain. CDR1 and CDR2 from the germline V gene are MNHEY and SVGEGT. The CDR3 runs to 18 residues. V was clipped by 2 bases and J by 1 base, with 18 bases between them. The CDR3: CASSYNLVVGRSNQPQHF. CDR3 DNA: TGTGCCAGCAGTTACAATCTTGTTGTCGGTCGGAGCAATCAGCCCCAGCATTTT.

The chain carries TRBV29-1 and TRBJ1-1, with TRBD1 matching 7 bases. The length of the CDR3 is 13 residues. Losses at the gene ends were 7 bases for V and 1 base for J; bases not matched to a gene: 6. Germline lookup yields CDR1 SQVTM and CDR2 ANQGSEA. The CDR3 coding sequence is TGCAGCGGGGGCCGGGACAGGAACACTGAAGCTTTCTTT. This gives the protein CSGGRDRNTEAFF.

The chain employs TRBV10-3 and TRBJ1-1; unclear D gene. The germline V gene has CDR1 ENHRY and CDR2 SYGVKD. There are 12 residues in the CDR3. V dropped 10 bases and J dropped 4 bases, with 13 bases sitting between them. CDR3 amino acids: CATGVLGTEAFF. The CDR3 DNA reads as TGTGCCACCGGAGTCCTGGGCACTGAAGCTTTCTTT.

This chain connects TRBV4-1 to TRBJ1-2; D uncertain. CDR1 MGHRA and CDR2 YSYEKL come from the germline V gene. Trimming removed 0 bases from V and 8 bases from J, with 19 bases in between. CDR3 length: 16 amino acids. The CDR3 reads CASSQDIGAEPGGYTF. The CDR3 nucleotides are TGCGCCAGCAGCCAAGATATTGGCGCAGAACCGGGAGGCTACACCTTC.

The chain joins TRBV2 to TRBJ1-4; no reliable D call. V lost 3 bases and J lost 2, with 10 bases in between. From germline, CDR1 is SNHLY and CDR2 FYNNEI. This CDR3 region has 15 residues. This CDR3 reads CASSERVLTNEKLFF. In DNA, the CDR3 is TGTGCCAGCAGTGAGCGGGTTCTCACTAATGAAAAACTGTTTTTT.

CDR3 region: CASSPGTGNNEKLFF. Written as DNA, the CDR3 is TGTGCCAGCAGCCCCGGGACAGGGAATAATGAAAAACTGTTTTTT. This chain links TRBV2 with TRBJ1-4, with TRBD1 matching 9 bases. CDR1 is SNHLY, CDR2 FYNNEI, per germline. The CDR3 loop spans 15 amino acids. V was clipped by 6 bases and J by 4 bases; unmatched bases: 6.

The chain employs TRBV9 and TRBJ2-1; D possibly corresponds to TRBD2 (6 bases). The CDR3 covers 16 residues. Germline-derived CDR1 and CDR2 are SGDLS and YYNGEE. Trimming removed 0 bases from V and 2 bases from J, with 12 bases in between. CDR3 nucleotides: TGTGCCAGCAGCGTAGCTACGGGGGTCGCCTACAATGAGCAGTTCTTC. This translates into CASSVATGVAYNEQFF.

This clone was detected once. This chain uses TRBV27 with TRBJ2-3, with D perhaps TRBD2 (5 bases). CDR1 is MNHEY and CDR2 is SMNVEV in the germline V gene (reference sequence). V lost 6 bases and J 0 bases, leaving 7 bases between the germline ends. CDR3 length: 13 residues. CDR3 in DNA: TGTGCCAGCAGGGGCGGGAGCACAGATACGCAGTATTTT. This codes for CASRGGSTDTQYF.

This rearrangement joins TRBV5-5 to TRBJ2-1; perhaps TRBD1 as D (7 bases). Germline-derived CDR1 and CDR2 are SGHKS and YYEKEE (reference sequence). Trimming removed 1 base from V and 7 bases from J, with 12 bases in between. The CDR3 covers 14 residues. In nucleotides, the CDR3 is TGTGCCAGCAGCTTGTCGGCAGGGGGGAATGAGCAGTTCTTC. It is translated as CASSLSAGGNEQFF. The variable domain in full, with the rest retrieved from reference TRBV5-5 and TRBJ2-1, is DAGVTQSPTHLIKTRGQQVTLRCSPISGHKSVSWYQQVLGQGPQFIFQYYEKEERGRGNFPDRFSARQFPNYSSELNVNALLLGDSALYLCASSLSAGGNEQFFGPGTRLTVL.

The DNA for the CDR3 is TGTGCCAGCAGTGGGGGGACAGGGTCTAGCTACGAGCAGTACTTC. This codes for CASSGGTGSSYEQYF. This chain connects TRBV2 to TRBJ2-7; 9 bases align to TRBD1. The CDR3 totals 15 residues. Trimming at V came to 4 bases and at J to 3 bases, leaving 7 bases not matched to a gene. The V gene's germline CDR1 is SNHLY and CDR2 FYNNEI.

V and J are TRBV18 and TRBJ2-2; TRBD2 matches at 7 bases. J lost 5 bases, V lost 1 base, and 7 bases had no gene match. This CDR3 has 16 amino acids. The germline gives CDR1 KGHSH, CDR2 LQKENI. The CDR3 sequence: CASSPRGREGTGELFF. Here the CDR3 DNA reads TGTGCCAGCTCACCACGGGGCAGGGAGGGGACCGGGGAGCTGTTTTTT.